Given below is one T cell receptor beta chain in context. This clone's antigen is unknown. One base away there is no much larger clone; base qualities are not given. TCRbeta CDR3 regions were amplified from genomic DNA by means of the immunoSEQ Assay, a bias-controlled multiplex PCR. Per the source publication's procedure: The number of nucleated cells in each sample was estimated from the amplification of reference gene primers within the assay. To quantify the absolute abundance of each unique TCRbeta CDR3 rearrangement, sequence reads were collapsed and filtered. Productive Simpson clonality was computed per sample as the square root of Simpson's diversity index over productive rearrangements. TCRdb provides this immuneACCESS table in a form limited to in-frame rearrangements. Some clones are lacking; in checked studies, under half of them reflect an unresolved V gene, and why the rest are absent is not known. V and J calls and clone size are given by that table; D and trimming were obtained from the DNA. This sample has hundreds of thousands of clones in its table, and about 89% of those were observed once. 8% to 10% of the sample goes to the ten largest clones.

Participants in the prospective study were enrolled through a virtual design, were aged about 18 to 89 years, and lived in under 25 United States geographic areas. To assign participants to cohorts, the prospective study relied on clinical history that participants themselves reported in a screening survey and a study questionnaire. Recovered participants in ImmuneRACE Cohort 3 were defined by two consecutive negative NP/OP PCR tests, clearance by a healthcare professional, or resolution of symptoms. In the prospective study, mobile phlebotomists collected whole blood, serum and a nasopharyngeal or oropharyngeal swab from each participant. Prospective study participants could optionally give additional blood draws and questionnaires over an approximately two-month period. Before DNA extraction, blood samples from the prospective study were shipped at room temperature or frozen. Its CDR3 holds 13 amino acids, cysteine through phenylalanine. The read is trimmed to its CDR3 DNA, 39 bases read in frame from base 1. V and J lose 1 base and 5 bases, and a span of 6 bases separates them. According to the germline V gene (reference sequence), CDR1 reads SEHNR and CDR2 reads FQNEAQ.

This sample stems from a study of blood T cell repertoires in COVID-19 (dated by TCRdb to 2018 to 2020). About the study as a whole: The collaborator samples originated in the United States, Italy and Spain and spanned the acute and convalescent phases of COVID-19. The repertoires were released in a freely available public database intended as a resource for research on the immune response to SARS-CoV-2. The prospective study material was composed of cDNA or gDNA derived from T cells, B-cell-depleted T cells, or PBMCs. The samples were drawn from the first 160 participants of the ongoing ImmuneRACE study and from 1,200 or so subjects provided by 6 global collaborators. HLA class I and class II types, where available, came from metadata supplied by the sample provider rather than from assay-based typing. The dataset comprised deeply sampled blood TCRbeta repertoires from subjects exposed to, actively infected with, or recovered from COVID-19. Nearly every sample came with metadata listing a de-identified subject ID, COVID-19 status, age in years and sex.

The investigation overall reported the following: How much clinical and demographic metadata was included differed by source and by participant, and the metadata was provided uncurated.

The sequence came from a woman between 40 and 55 years old who had recovered from COVID-19. Sequences were obtained from PBMCs or T cells enriched from blood (not recorded which). Here the chain combines TRBV7-9 and TRBJ2-1; no D gene is confidently identified. The nucleotides are TGTGCCAGCAGCTTAGTACTCGACAATGAGCAGTTCTTC. Its product reads: CASSLVLDNEQFF. The CDR3 plus the reference TRBV7-9 and TRBJ2-1 genes for the other parts give the full variable domain: DTGVSQNPRHKITKRGQNVTFRCDPISEHNRLYWYRQTLGQGPEFLTYFQNEAQLEKSRLLSDRFSAERPKGSFSTLEIQRTEQGDSAMYLCASSLVLDNEQFFGPGTRLTVL.